These 25 T cell receptor beta chains came from one sample sequenced in a study of control samples from healthy donors and cancer patients. Data came from immunoSEQ multiplex PCR; TCRdb stores just in-frame clones and leaves some out. Of some 120,000 clones in the sample, around 87% were seen once. The material sequenced was blood. The source is a man between 60 and 75 years old in good health.

CDR3 sequence: CATSDFTITGNQAFF. The CDR3 nucleotides read TGTGCCACCAGTGATTTTACTATTACCGGTAATCAAGCTTTCTTT. V gene TRBV24-1 combines with J gene TRBJ1-1, with no clear D. Trimming removed 1 base at V and 9 bases at J, with 17 bases between. From germline, CDR1 is KGHDR and CDR2 SFDVKD. This CDR3 comprises 15 residues.

The chain employs TRBV6-5 and TRBJ1-1, with D perhaps matching TRBD1 (5 bases). The V gene's germline CDR1 is MNHEY and CDR2 SVGAGI. The V end lost 0 bases, the J end lost 9 bases, and 8 bases lay between the germline ends. This CDR3 comprises 12 residues. This chain's CDR3 is CASSYSGGKAFF. DNA for the CDR3: TGTGCCAGCAGTTACTCGGGGGGAAAAGCTTTCTTT.

V and J are TRBV7-2 and TRBJ2-1, with D maybe TRBD2 (6 bases). CDR1 and CDR2 from the germline V gene are SGHTA and FQGNSA. The CDR3 totals 14 residues. V was trimmed by 8 bases and J by 3 bases, leaving 14 bases between them. The CDR3 DNA is TGTGCCAGCCACGGGGAGGTATTCTACAATGAGCAGTTCTTC. Translated, it gives CASHGEVFYNEQFF.

The CDR3 sequence is CASSLRGRIEKLFF. The CDR3 region has the DNA TGTGCCAGCAGTCTGAGGGGACGAATTGAAAAACTGTTTTTT. The V gene is TRBV6-4, the J gene TRBJ1-4, with D possibly matching TRBD1 (5 bases). V was trimmed by 5 bases and J by 7 bases, leaving 14 bases between them. The germline V gene has CDR1 MRHNA and CDR2 SNTAGT. The CDR3 is made up of 14 amino acids.

The chain uses TRBV6-2 or TRBV6-3 and TRBJ1-2; D is possibly TRBD1 (5 bases). Germline V gene lookup returns CDR1 MNHEY and CDR2 SVGEGT. Trimming left V 0 bases short and J 4 bases short, with 12 bases between. CDR3 size: 15 residues. The CDR3 loop is CASSYSPRVGYGYTF. CDR3 nucleotide sequence: TGTGCCAGCAGTTACTCGCCCAGGGTCGGCTATGGCTACACCTTC.

As DNA, the CDR3 is TGCGCCAGCAGTCGGACTATACAAGAGACCCAGTACTTC. Translation gives CASSRTIQETQYF. This chain joins TRBV5-1 and TRBJ2-5; possibly TRBD2 for D (6 bases). V was shortened by 5 bases and J by 2 bases, with 10 bases between the two germline ends. Germline V gene sequence: CDR1 SGHRS, CDR2 YFSETQ. This CDR3 is built from 13 residues.

The chain couples TRBV30 to TRBJ1-1; D may be TRBD1 (5 bases). Trimming removed 2 bases at V and 11 bases at J, with 18 bases between. Germline V gene lookup returns CDR1 GTSNPN and CDR2 SVGIG (reference sequence). This CDR3 is 13 amino acids long. The CDR3 sequence is CAWSREGRGDAFF. The CDR3 coding sequence is TGTGCCTGGAGTAGGGAAGGGAGGGGAGACGCTTTCTTT. Combining the CDR3 with reference TRBV30 and TRBJ1-1 gives the whole variable domain SQTIHQWPATLVQPVGSPLSLECTVEGTSNPNLYWYRQAAGRGLQLLFYSVGIGQISSEVPQNLSASRPQDRQFILSSKKLLLSDSGFYLCAWSREGRGDAFFGQGTRLTVV.

V is TRBV5-1 and J is TRBJ2-5; possible D gene TRBD2, 7 bases. Trimming left V 0 bases short and J 3 bases short, with 15 bases between. CDR3 size: 16 residues. Per the germline V gene, CDR1 is SGHRS and CDR2 is YFSETQ. CDR3 nucleotide sequence: TGCGCCAGCAGCTTGGGAATCGGGGAGGGGGAAGAGACCCAGTACTTC. Its translation: CASSLGIGEGEETQYF.

The chain uses TRBV11-2 and TRBJ1-2; weak D call: TRBD1 (5 bases). In germline, CDR1 is SGHAT, CDR2 FQNNGV. The CDR3 contains 14 residues. The V gene lost 2 bases and the J gene lost 7 bases, with 14 bases spanning the gap. The CDR3 nucleotides are TGTGCCAGCAGCTTAACCGTCACCGGGGGTGGCTACACCTTC. It specifies CASSLTVTGGGYTF.

This clone was observed a single time. This chain uses TRBV5-1 with TRBJ1-1; D gene ambiguous. Germline V gives CDR1 SGHRS, CDR2 YFSETQ. Trimming pared 7 bases from V and 1 base from J, leaving 14 bases between. This CDR3 has 14 amino acids. The CDR3 spells CASSLQTGNTEAFF. CDR3 DNA: TGCGCCAGCTCCCTCCAAACGGGGAACACTGAAGCTTTCTTT.

Only a few counts were recorded for this clone. This rearrangement joins TRBV5-5 to TRBJ1-2, with D unresolved. V lost 2 bases and J 4 bases, leaving 9 bases between the germline ends. CDR3 size: 13 residues. Looked up from germline, CDR1 is SGHKS and CDR2 is YYEKEE (reference sequence). The CDR3 DNA follows: TGTGCCAGCAGCTTAGACGGCCGCTATGGCTACACCTTC. Translated, it gives CASSLDGRYGYTF.

This clone was seen a single time. The chain has TRBV7-9 and TRBJ2-7; the match to TRBD1 covers 9 bases. The CDR3 consists of 15 residues. From germline, CDR1 is SEHNR and CDR2 FQNEAQ (reference sequence). J lost 1 base, V lost 1 base, and 2 bases had no gene match. The CDR3 sequence: CASSLVGTGSYEQYF. For the CDR3, the DNA is TGTGCCAGCAGCTTAGTCGGGACAGGGTCCTACGAGCAGTACTTC.

The gene calls are TRBV5-6 and TRBJ1-5, with a weak D call TRBD1 (5 bases). Germline V lookup: CDR1 SGHDT, CDR2 YYEEEE. V was shortened by 2 bases and J by 6 bases, with 12 bases between the two germline ends. The CDR3 totals 14 residues. The chain's CDR3 is CASSFLRDAQPQHF. CDR3 sequence (DNA): TGTGCCAGCAGCTTCCTCAGGGATGCTCAGCCCCAGCATTTT.

The chain joins TRBV5-1 to TRBJ2-4, with D maybe TRBD1 (5 bases). V was clipped by 0 bases and J by 8 bases, with 12 bases between them. The germline CDR1 and CDR2 sequences are SGHRS and YFSETQ. CDR3 length: 14 amino acids. CDR3 protein: CASSLAGRGDIQYF. DNA for the CDR3: TGCGCCAGCAGCTTGGCCGGAAGGGGTGACATTCAGTACTTC.

This clone was detected only a few times. V gene TRBV3-1 (or the pseudogene TRBV3-2) combines with J gene TRBJ1-4; D is unclear. Germline CDR1 and CDR2: LGHDT and YNNKEL (reference sequence). The CDR3 extends over 14 amino acids. Trimming took off 4 bases at V and 7 bases at J, with 13 bases between the two ends. The CDR3 region is CASSPQWPGEKLFF. Written as DNA, the CDR3 is TGTGCCAGCAGCCCCCAGTGGCCGGGTGAAAAACTGTTTTTT.

The J gene is TRBJ2-3, the V gene TRBV12-3 or TRBV12-4, with 9 bases that match TRBD1. This CDR3 is 11 amino acids long. V was pared by 4 bases and J by 11 bases, with 1 base of the junction left unmatched. CDR3 sequence (DNA): TGTGCCAGCAGTTCGGGACAGGGGCAGTATTTT. As protein: CASSSGQGQYF.

The chain is built from TRBV7-2 and TRBJ1-6; D uncertain. The CDR3 spans 15 residues. The V gene's germline CDR1 is SGHTA and CDR2 FQGNSA. Trimming stripped 5 bases from V and 2 bases from J, with 10 bases between. CDR3 bases: TGTGCCAGCAGCCCCCGGGGTACCTATAATTCACCCCTCCACTTT. Amino acids: CASSPRGTYNSPLHF.

In DNA, the CDR3 is TGTGCCACCAGCAGAGAGACAGGCCCCTACGAGCAGTACTTC. Translation gives CATSRETGPYEQYF. The rearrangement uses TRBV15 and TRBJ2-7; a weak D match, TRBD1 (6 bases). Trimming took off 0 bases at V and 2 bases at J, with 8 bases between the two ends. Germline V gives CDR1 LNHNV, CDR2 YYDKDF (reference sequence). This CDR3 has 14 amino acids.

This rearrangement joins TRBV18 to TRBJ1-5, with D hard to call. With 8 bases removed from V and 7 bases from J, the gap between germline ends came to 15 bases. Germline CDR1 is KGHSH and CDR2 is LQKENI. The CDR3 loop spans 13 amino acids. This chain's CDR3 is CASAAQGYQPQHF. CDR3 coding DNA: TGTGCCAGCGCCGCCCAAGGCTACCAGCCCCAGCATTTT.

This rearrangement joins TRBV7-7 to TRBJ1-4; 11 bases match TRBD1. Germline V lookup: CDR1 SSHAT, CDR2 FNYEAQ (reference sequence). Germline trimming cut 5 bases from V and 0 bases from J; bases unmatched to any gene: 2. The CDR3 has 16 amino acids. The CDR3 is CASSPGQGATNEKLFF. CDR3 in DNA: TGTGCCAGCAGCCCGGGACAGGGGGCAACTAATGAAAAACTGTTTTTT.

V is TRBV9 and J is TRBJ2-7, with 12 positions matching TRBD2. The CDR3 extends over 15 amino acids. Germline lookup yields CDR1 SGDLS and CDR2 YYNGEE. After removal of 3 bases from V and 5 bases from J, the junction contained 6 bases not matched to a gene. The chain's CDR3 is CASSGPSGGAHEQYF. Written as DNA, the CDR3 is TGTGCCAGCAGCGGCCCTAGCGGGGGGGCCCACGAGCAGTACTTC.

The rearrangement links TRBV18 to TRBJ1-4; the D is unclear. From germline, CDR1 is KGHSH and CDR2 LQKENI. V was clipped by 2 bases and J by 4 bases, with 5 bases between them. The CDR3 is 13 residues long. The CDR3 protein is CASSPGLNEKLFF. The CDR3 DNA reads TGTGCCAGCTCACCAGGGCTTAATGAAAAACTGTTTTTT.

The V and J genes are TRBV5-1 and TRBJ2-1; unclear D gene. The germline CDR1 and CDR2 sequences are SGHRS and YFSETQ. CDR3 length: 15 amino acids. Deletions cut 4 bases from V and 5 bases from J, with 16 bases between. CDR3 coding DNA: TGCGCCAGCAGCAGTACACCCGAGTACCACAATGAGCAGTTCTTC. This sequence encodes CASSSTPEYHNEQFF.

This chain joins TRBV19 and TRBJ2-2; D call uncertain. The CDR3 is 16 amino acids. Trimming took off 1 base at V and 0 bases at J, with 9 bases between the two ends. Germline V gene sequence: CDR1 LNHDA, CDR2 SQIVND (reference sequence). The DNA for the CDR3 is TGTGCCAGTAGTATAGGGGTATTGACGAACACCGGGGAGCTGTTTTTT. Its translation is CASSIGVLTNTGELFF.

This clone has a single count. The J gene is TRBJ2-7, the V gene TRBV4-3; a possible D gene is TRBD2 (6 bases). The germline V and J ends were trimmed by 3 bases and 2 bases, with 11 bases remaining between them. CDR3 length equals 14 residues. Germline V gene data show CDR1 as LGHNA and CDR2 as YSLEER. The CDR3, as DNA: TGCGCCAGCAGCCAGGGACTCCTTACCTACGAGCAGTACTTC. It specifies CASSQGLLTYEQYF.